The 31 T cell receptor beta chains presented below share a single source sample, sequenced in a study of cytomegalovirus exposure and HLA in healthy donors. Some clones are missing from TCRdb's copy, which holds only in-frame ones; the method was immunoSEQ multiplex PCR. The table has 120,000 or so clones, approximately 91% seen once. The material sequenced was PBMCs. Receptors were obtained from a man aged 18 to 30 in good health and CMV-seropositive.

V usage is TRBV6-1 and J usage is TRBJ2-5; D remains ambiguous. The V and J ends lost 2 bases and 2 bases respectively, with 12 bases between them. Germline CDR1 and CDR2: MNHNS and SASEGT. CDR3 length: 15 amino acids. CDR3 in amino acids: CASSEPSYRQETQYF. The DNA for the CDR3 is TGTGCCAGCAGTGAACCATCCTACAGACAAGAGACCCAGTACTTC.

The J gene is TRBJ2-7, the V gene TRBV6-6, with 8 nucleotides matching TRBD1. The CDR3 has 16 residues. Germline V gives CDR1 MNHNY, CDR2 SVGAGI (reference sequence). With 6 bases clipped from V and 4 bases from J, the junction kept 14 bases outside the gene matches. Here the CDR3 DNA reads TGTGCCAGCAGAGAACCCAACCAGGGGGCGGGGTACGAGCAGTACTTC. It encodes CASREPNQGAGYEQYF.

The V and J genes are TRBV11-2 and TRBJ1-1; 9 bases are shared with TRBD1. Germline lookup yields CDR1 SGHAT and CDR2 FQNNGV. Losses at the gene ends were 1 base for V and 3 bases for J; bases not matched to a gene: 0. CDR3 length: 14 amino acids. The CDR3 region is CASSLGTGDTEAFF. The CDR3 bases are TGTGCCAGCAGCTTAGGGACAGGGGACACTGAAGCTTTCTTT.

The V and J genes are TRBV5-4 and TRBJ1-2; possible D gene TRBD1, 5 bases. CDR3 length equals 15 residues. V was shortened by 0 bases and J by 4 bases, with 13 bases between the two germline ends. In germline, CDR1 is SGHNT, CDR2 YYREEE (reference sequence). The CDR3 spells CASSLDGRDVYGYTF. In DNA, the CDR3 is TGTGCCAGCAGCTTGGACGGCAGGGATGTCTATGGCTACACCTTC.

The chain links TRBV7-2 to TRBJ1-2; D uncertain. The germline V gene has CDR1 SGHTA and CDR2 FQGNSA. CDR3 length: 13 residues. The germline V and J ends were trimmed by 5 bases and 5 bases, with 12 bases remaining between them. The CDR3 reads CASSPGRDYGYTF. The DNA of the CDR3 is TGTGCCAGCAGCCCCGGACGGGATTATGGCTACACCTTC.

The DNA of the CDR3 is TGTGCCAGCAGCTTAGGCCTTTACCTCCCCCACAGGCGCGGTGAAAAACTGTTTTTT. Translated, it gives CASSLGLYLPHRRGEKLFF. The J gene is TRBJ1-4, the V gene TRBV11-2; D might be TRBD1 (5 bases). The CDR3 is 19 amino acids. CDR1 and CDR2 from the germline V gene are SGHAT and FQNNGV. V lost 1 base, J lost 7 bases, and 25 bases lay in between.

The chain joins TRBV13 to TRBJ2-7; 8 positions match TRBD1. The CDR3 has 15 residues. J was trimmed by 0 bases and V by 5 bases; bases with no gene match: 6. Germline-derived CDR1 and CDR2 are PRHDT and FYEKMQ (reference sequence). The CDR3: CASSPRTGSSYEQYF. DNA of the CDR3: TGTGCCAGCAGCCCTCGGACAGGGAGCTCCTACGAGCAGTACTTC.

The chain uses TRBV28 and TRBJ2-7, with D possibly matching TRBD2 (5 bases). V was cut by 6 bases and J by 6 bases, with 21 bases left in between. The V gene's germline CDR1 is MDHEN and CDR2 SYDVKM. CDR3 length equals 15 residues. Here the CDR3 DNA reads TGTGCCAGCAGACCCCCCCATGCGGGCGAGGGCGAGCAGTACTTC. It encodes CASRPPHAGEGEQYF.

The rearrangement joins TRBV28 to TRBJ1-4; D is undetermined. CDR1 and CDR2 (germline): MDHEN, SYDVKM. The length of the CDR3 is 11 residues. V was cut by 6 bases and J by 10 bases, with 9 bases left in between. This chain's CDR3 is CASRGAGKLFF. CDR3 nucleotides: TGTGCCAGCAGGGGTGCAGGAAAACTGTTTTTT.

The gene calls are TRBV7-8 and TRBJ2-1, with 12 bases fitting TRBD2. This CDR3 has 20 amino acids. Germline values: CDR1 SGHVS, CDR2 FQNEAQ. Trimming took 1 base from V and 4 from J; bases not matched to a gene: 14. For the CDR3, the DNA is TGTGCCAGCAGCTTAGGACTAGCGGGGGCCCAAGCCCGTCAATACAATGAGCAGTTCTTC. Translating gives CASSLGLAGAQARQYNEQFF.

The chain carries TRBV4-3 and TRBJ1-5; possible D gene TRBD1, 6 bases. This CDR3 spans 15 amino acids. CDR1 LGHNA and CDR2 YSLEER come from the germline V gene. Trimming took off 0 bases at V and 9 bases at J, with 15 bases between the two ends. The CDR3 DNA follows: TGCGCCAGCAGCCAAGATAAGGCAGGGGTTGGGCCCCAGCATTTT. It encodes CASSQDKAGVGPQHF.

CDR3: CASSPPDSLEKLFF. The CDR3 nucleotides are TGTGCCAGCTCACCACCGGACAGTTTAGAAAAACTGTTTTTT. This chain joins TRBV18 and TRBJ1-4; TRBD1 is a possible D gene (6 bases). V shed 0 bases and J shed 8 bases, with 10 bases lying between them. CDR3 length equals 14 residues. Per the germline V gene, CDR1 is KGHSH and CDR2 is LQKENI.

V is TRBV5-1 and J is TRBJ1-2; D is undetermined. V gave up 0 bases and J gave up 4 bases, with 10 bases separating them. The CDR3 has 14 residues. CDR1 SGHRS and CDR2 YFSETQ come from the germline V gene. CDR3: CASSLGAESYGYTF. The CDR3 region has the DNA TGCGCCAGCAGCTTGGGGGCAGAGTCCTATGGCTACACCTTC.

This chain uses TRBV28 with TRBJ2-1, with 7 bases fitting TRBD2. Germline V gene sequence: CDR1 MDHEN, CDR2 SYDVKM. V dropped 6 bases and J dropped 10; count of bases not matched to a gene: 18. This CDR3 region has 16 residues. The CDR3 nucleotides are TGTGCCAGCAGCCCCACTAGCGACGCCCTAATGATCGAGCAGTTCTTC. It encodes CASSPTSDALMIEQFF.

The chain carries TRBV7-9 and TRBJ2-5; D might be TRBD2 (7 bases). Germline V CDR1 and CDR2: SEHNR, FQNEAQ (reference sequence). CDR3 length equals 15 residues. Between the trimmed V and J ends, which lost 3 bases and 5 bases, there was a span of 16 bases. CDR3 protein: CASSLRRGPVETQYF. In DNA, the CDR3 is TGTGCCAGCAGCTTGAGGCGGGGGCCAGTGGAGACCCAGTACTTC.

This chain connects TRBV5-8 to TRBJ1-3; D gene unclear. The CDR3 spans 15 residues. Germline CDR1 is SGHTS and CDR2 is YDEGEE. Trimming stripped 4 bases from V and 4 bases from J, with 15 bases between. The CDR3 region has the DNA TGTGCCAGCAGCGCCGCCGTTATGAGGGGAAACACCATATATTTT. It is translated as CASSAAVMRGNTIYF. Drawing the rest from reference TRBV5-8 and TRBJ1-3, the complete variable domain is EAGVTQSPTHLIKTRGQQATLRCSPISGHTSVYWYQQALGLGLQFLLWYDEGEERNRGNFPPRFSGRQFPNYSSELNVNALELEDSALYLCASSAAVMRGNTIYFGEGSWLTVV.

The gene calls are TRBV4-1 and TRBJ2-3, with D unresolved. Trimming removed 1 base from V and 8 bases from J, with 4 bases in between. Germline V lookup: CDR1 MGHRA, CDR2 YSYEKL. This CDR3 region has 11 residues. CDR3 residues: CASSQAGTQYF. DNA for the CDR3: TGCGCCAGCAGCCAAGCGGGTACGCAGTATTTT.

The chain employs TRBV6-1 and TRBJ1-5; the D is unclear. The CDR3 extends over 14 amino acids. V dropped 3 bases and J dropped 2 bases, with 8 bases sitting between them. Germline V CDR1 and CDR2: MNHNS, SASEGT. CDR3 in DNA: TGTGCCAGCAGTGAGGTCCCGGGCAATCAGCCCCAGCATTTT. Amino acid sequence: CASSEVPGNQPQHF.

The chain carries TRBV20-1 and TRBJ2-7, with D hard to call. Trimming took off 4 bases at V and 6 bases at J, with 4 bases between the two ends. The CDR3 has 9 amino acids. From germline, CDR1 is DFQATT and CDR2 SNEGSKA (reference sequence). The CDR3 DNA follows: TGCAGTGCTAACAGCGAGCAGTACTTC. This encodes CSANSEQYF.

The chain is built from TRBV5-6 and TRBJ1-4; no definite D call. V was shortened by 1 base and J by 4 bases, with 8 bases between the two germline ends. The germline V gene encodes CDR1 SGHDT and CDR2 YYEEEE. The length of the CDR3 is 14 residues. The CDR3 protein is CASSLTDLNEKLFF. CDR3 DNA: TGTGCCAGCAGCTTGACAGACCTTAATGAAAAACTGTTTTTT.

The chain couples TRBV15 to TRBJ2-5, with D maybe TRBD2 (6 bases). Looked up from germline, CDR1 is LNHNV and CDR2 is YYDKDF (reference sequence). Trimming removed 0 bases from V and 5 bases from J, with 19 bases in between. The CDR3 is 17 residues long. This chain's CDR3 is CATSRDQNGFREETQYF. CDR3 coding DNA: TGTGCCACCAGCAGAGATCAAAATGGGTTCCGGGAGGAGACCCAGTACTTC.

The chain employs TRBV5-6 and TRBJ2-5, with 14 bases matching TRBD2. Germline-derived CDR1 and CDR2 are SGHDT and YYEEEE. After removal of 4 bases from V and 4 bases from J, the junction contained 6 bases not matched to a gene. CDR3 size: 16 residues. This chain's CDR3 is CASSVGTSGGRETQYF. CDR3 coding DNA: TGTGCCAGCAGCGTAGGGACTAGCGGGGGCCGAGAGACCCAGTACTTC.

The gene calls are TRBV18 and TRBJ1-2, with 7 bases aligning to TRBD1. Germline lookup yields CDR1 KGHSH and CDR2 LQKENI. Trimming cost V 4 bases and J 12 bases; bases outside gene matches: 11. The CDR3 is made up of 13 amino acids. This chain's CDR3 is CASSLSGGTMDTF. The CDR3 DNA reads TGTGCCAGCTCACTTTCAGGGGGAACAATGGACACCTTC.

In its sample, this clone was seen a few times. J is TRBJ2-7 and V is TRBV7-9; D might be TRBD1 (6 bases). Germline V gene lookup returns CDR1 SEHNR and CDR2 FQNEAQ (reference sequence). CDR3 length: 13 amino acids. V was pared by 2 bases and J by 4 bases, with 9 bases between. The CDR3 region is CASSLTQGYEQYF. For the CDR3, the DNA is TGTGCCAGCAGCTTAACTCAGGGGTACGAGCAGTACTTC.

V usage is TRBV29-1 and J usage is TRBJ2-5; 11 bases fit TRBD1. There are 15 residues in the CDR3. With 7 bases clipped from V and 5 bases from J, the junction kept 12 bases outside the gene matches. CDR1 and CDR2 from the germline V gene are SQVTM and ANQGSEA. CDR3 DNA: TGCAGCGCCCAAGTGGGGACAGGGGGAGGGGAGACCCAGTACTTC. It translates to CSAQVGTGGGETQYF.

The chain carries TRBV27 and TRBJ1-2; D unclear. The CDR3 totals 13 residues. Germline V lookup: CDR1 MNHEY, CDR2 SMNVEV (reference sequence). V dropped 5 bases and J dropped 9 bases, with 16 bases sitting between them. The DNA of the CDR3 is TGTGCCAGCAGTCCCAGTGCTCTCTCTCGCTACACCTTC. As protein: CASSPSALSRYTF.

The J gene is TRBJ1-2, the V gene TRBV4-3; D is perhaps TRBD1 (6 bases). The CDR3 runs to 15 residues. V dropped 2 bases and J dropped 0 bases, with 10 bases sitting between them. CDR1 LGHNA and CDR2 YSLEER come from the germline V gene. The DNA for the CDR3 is TGCGCCAGCAGCCAATATACAGGGCCTAACTATGGCTACACCTTC. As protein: CASSQYTGPNYGYTF.

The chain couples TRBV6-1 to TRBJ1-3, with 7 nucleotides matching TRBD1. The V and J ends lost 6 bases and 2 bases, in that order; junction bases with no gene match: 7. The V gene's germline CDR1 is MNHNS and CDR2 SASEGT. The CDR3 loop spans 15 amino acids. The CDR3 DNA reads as TGTGCCAGCAGGGTAACAGGGGAAACTGGAAACACCATATATTTT. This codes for CASRVTGETGNTIYF.

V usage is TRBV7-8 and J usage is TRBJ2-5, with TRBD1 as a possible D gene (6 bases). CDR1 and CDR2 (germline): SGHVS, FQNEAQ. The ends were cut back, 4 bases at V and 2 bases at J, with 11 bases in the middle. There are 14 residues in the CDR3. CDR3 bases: TGTGCCAGCAGCTCGGGACAACGACAAGAGACCCAGTACTTC. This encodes CASSSGQRQETQYF.

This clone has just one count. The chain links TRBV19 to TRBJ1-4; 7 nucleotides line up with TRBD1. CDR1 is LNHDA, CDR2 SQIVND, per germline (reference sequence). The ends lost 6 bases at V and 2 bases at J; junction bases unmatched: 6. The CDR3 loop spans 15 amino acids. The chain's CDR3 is CASSLTRGTNEKLFF. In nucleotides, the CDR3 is TGTGCCAGTAGCCTCACCAGGGGGACTAATGAAAAACTGTTTTTT.

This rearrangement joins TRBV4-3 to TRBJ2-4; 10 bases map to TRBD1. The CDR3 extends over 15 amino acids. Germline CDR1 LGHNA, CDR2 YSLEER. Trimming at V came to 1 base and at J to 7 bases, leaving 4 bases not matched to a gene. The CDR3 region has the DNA TGCGCCAGCAGCCAAGTAGCGGGACAGGGGAACATTCAGTACTTC. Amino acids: CASSQVAGQGNIQYF.